This TCR beta chain is drawn from a study of T cell repertoires in cytomegalovirus infection. General study points: In two of eight donors, the top clonotype was HLA-C-restricted CMV-specific.

TCRdb analysed the reads with MiXCR anew, one entry per CDR3 protein. The sample records some 800,000 distinct CDR3 sequences, 32% being singletons. On this clonotype: Its specificity is not known.

CDR3 length equals 16 residues. From germline, CDR1 is SGHVS and CDR2 FQNEAQ. V lost 4 bases, J lost 0 bases, and 13 bases lay in between. The sequences come from cultured CD8+ T cells from PBMCs, collected from culture after CMV antigen stimulation. The sequence came from a human donor in good health (CMV status not recorded). Some clones in this sample may be carry-over from other donors' samples. V is TRBV7-8 and J is TRBJ2-1; TRBD1 or TRBD2 may be the D gene (5 bases each). CDR3 bases: TGTGCCAGCAGCTCCAGGGCAGGGAGCTCCTACAATGAGCAGTTCTTC. Translation: CASSSRAGSSYNEQFF.